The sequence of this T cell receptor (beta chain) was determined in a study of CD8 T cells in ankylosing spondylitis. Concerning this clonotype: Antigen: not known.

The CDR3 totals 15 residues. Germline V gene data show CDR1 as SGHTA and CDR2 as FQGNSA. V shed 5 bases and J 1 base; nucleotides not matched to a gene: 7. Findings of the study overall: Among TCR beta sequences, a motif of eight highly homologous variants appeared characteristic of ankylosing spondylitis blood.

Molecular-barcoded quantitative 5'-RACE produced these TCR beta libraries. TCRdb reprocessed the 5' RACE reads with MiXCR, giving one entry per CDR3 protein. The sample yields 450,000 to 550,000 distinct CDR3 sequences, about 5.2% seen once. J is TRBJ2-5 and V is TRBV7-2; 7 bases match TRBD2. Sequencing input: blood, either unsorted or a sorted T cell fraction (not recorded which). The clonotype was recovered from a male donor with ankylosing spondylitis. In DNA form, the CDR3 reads TGTGCCAGCAGCCCCGGGGGGAGGGGCCAAGAGACCCAGTACTTC. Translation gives CASSPGGRGQETQYF. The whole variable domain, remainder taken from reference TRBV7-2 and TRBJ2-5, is GAGVSQSPSNKVTEKGKDVELRCDPISGHTALYWYRQSLGQGLEFLIYFQGNSAPDKSGLPSDRFSAERTGGSVSTLTIQRTQQEDSAVYLCASSPGGRGQETQYFGPGTRLLVL.